The rows below give T cell receptor beta chains drawn from one sample of a study of blood T cell repertoires in COVID-19. Assay: immunoSEQ multiplex PCR; the TCRdb copy retains only in-frame clones and omits some. The data hold about 110,000 clones, with about 85% observed a single time. Material for sequencing was peripheral blood. These receptors were collected from a woman in her 70s with acute or convalescent COVID-19. Both conserved end residues are part of each CDR3. A D gene is named only where the DNA matches it firmly. Some rows have no size entry. The others give once, few or many, or a class for an expanded clone.

v_gene,d_gene,abundance,j_gene,CDR3nt,CDR3aa
TRBV4-1,TRBD1,.,TRBJ1-3,TGCGCCAGCAGCCAAGTTGGGACAGGAGGTGGAAACACCATATATTTT,CASSQVGTGGGNTIYF
TRBV2,.,.,TRBJ2-2,TGTGCCAGCAAGGAGGGAAAACCGGGACTCAACACCGGGGAGCTGTTTTTT,CASKEGKPGLNTGELFF
TRBV9,TRBD1,.,TRBJ2-3,TGTGCCAGCAGCGTAGACCGGACAGGGAGGACTAGCACAGATACGCAGTATTTT,CASSVDRTGRTSTDTQYF
TRBV5-1,.,.,TRBJ2-5,TGCGCCAGCAGCTTGGCCGGGGGGACAAGCCAAGAGACCCAGTACTTC,CASSLAGGTSQETQYF
TRBV19,.,once,TRBJ1-5,TGTGCCAGTAGTATGGGACAACCCAGGGGCAATCAGCCCCAGCATTTT,CASSMGQPRGNQPQHF
TRBV29-1,TRBD1,once,TRBJ1-2,TGCAGCGTCAAACCGGGACAGGGGGCACACTATGGCTACACCTTC,CSVKPGQGAHYGYTF
TRBV5-1,TRBD1,.,TRBJ2-3,TGCGCCAGCCAAGGGACAGGGGGCACAGATACGCAGTATTTT,CASQGTGGTDTQYF
TRBV6-1,TRBD2,.,TRBJ2-2,TGTGCCAGCAGTGAAGTCCTAGCGGGAGTCGTCGGGAACACCGGGGAGCTGTTTTTT,CASSEVLAGVVGNTGELFF
TRBV5-5,TRBD1,.,TRBJ1-5,TGTGCCAGCAGCCCCGGACAGGGGTATCAGCCCCAGCATTTT,CASSPGQGYQPQHF
TRBV6-5,.,.,TRBJ1-1,TGTGCCAGCAGTTCTTACAGCAGGAACACTGAAGCTTTCTTT,CASSSYSRNTEAFF
TRBV28,TRBD1,.,TRBJ1-3,TGTGCCAGCACTAGGGGGACAGCTTCTGGAAACACCATATATTTT,CASTRGTASGNTIYF
TRBV5-4,TRBD2,few,TRBJ2-5,TGTGCCAGCAGCACAGGACTAGCGGGAGGGGGTGAGACCCAGTACTTC,CASSTGLAGGGETQYF
TRBV28,TRBD2,.,TRBJ2-1,TGTGCCAGCAGTCCCTCGCGGACTAGCGGGACTAATGAGCAGTTCTTC,CASSPSRTSGTNEQFF
TRBV23-1,.,.,TRBJ1-5,TGCGCCAGCAGTCCCCCGGGACGGGAGGGCAATCAGCCCCAGCATTTT,CASSPPGREGNQPQHF
TRBV4-1,.,.,TRBJ2-3,TGCGCCAGCAGCCAAGATCCTAGCACAGATACGCAGTATTTT,CASSQDPSTDTQYF
TRBV5-1,TRBD1,.,TRBJ1-2,TGCGCCAGCAGCTTTGGGACAGGCTATGGCTACACCTTC,CASSFGTGYGYTF
TRBV5-1,.,.,TRBJ2-3,TGCGCCAGCAGTCCACGGACTATGCCAGATACGCAGTATTTT,CASSPRTMPDTQYF
TRBV19,.,.,TRBJ1-2,TGTGCCAGTAGTACCCCGGGGAGTACCAATGGGGGCTACACCTTC,CASSTPGSTNGGYTF
TRBV18,.,.,TRBJ2-1,TGTGCCAGCTCACCCCCGGAGGGGAGGAAGTTCTTC,CASSPPEGRKFF
TRBV19,.,.,TRBJ1-5,TGTGCCAGTAGTATGCGGCAGCCCCTAAGGAATCAGCCCCAGCATTTT,CASSMRQPLRNQPQHF
TRBV18,.,.,TRBJ1-1,TGTGCCAGCTCACCGGGCACTGTTTACCTGAACACTGAAGCTTTCTTT,CASSPGTVYLNTEAFF
TRBV4-1,.,once,TRBJ1-5,TGCGCCAGCAGCCATACATTTAGCAATCAGCCCCAGCATTTT,CASSHTFSNQPQHF
TRBV9,.,.,TRBJ2-1,TGTGCCAGCAGTAAGGGGTATGGGGATGAGCAGTTCTTC,CASSKGYGDEQFF
TRBV6-4,.,.,TRBJ1-2,TGTGCCAGTTCACAGGAACCGGGCTATGGCTACACCTTC,CASSQEPGYGYTF
TRBV11-2,.,few,TRBJ1-6,TGTGCCAGCAGCGTCGACAGAAATTCACCCCTCCACTTT,CASSVDRNSPLHF
TRBV5-1,TRBD2,few,TRBJ2-3,TGCGCCAGCAGCTCCGATCCGGGGACTAGCGGTACAGATACGCAGTATTTT,CASSSDPGTSGTDTQYF
TRBV28,TRBD1,once,TRBJ1-2,TGTGCCAGCAGAACAGGGGCGCAGAACTATGGCTACACCTTC,CASRTGAQNYGYTF
TRBV6-5,.,.,TRBJ2-3,TGTGCCAGCAGTCCCCGGGTTCCGCGGGAGTATTTT,CASSPRVPREYF
TRBV7-3,TRBD2,.,TRBJ2-2,TGTGCCAGCAGCTCCTATAGCGGGCACACCGGGGAGCTGTTTTTT,CASSSYSGHTGELFF
TRBV7-2,TRBD2,many,TRBJ2-3,TGTGCCAGCAGCTTGTGGGGGGGGATCACAGATACGCAGTATTTT,CASSLWGGITDTQYF
TRBV5-1,.,.,TRBJ2-1,TGCGCCAGCAGCCTATCAGGGGCAGAGGTCAATGAGCAGTTCTTC,CASSLSGAEVNEQFF
TRBV9,TRBD1,.,TRBJ1-1,TGTGCCAGCAGCGCCCTACAGGGGAAGAACACTGAAGCTTTCTTT,CASSALQGKNTEAFF
TRBV7-2,.,.,TRBJ1-4,TGTGCCAGCAGCTTAGCGGGGCCGGTGGTTGGTGAAAAACTGTTTTTT,CASSLAGPVVGEKLFF
TRBV27,.,.,TRBJ1-2,TGTGCCAGCATGACCGTAGGGGCGAGTTGGGGCTACACCTTC,CASMTVGASWGYTF
TRBV7-9,TRBD1,.,TRBJ1-5,TGTGCCAGCAGCCGCGGGACAGGGAGTTTCGTAAACCCTAATCAGCCCCAGCATTTT,CASSRGTGSFVNPNQPQHF
TRBV6-2/TRBV6-3,.,.,TRBJ2-7,TGTGCCAGCAGTACTGCCAGGACAGCTGTCGAGCAGTACTTC,CASSTARTAVEQYF
TRBV6-6,.,once,TRBJ1-5,TGTGCCAGCAGTTACGGGGTGGGAGGGGACGGCGGGCCCCAGCATTTT,CASSYGVGGDGGPQHF
TRBV4-1,.,.,TRBJ1-2,TGCGCCAGCAGCCAAGTAGCGGGGGGTGTGGACTATGGCTACACCTTC,CASSQVAGGVDYGYTF
TRBV29-1,.,.,TRBJ2-5,TGCAGCGCGTTGACCTCCTTTGGAGCCGAGACCCAGTACTTC,CSALTSFGAETQYF
TRBV6-5,.,once,TRBJ1-1,TGTGCCAGCAGTCCTAACAGGGTAGACACTGAAGCTTTCTTT,CASSPNRVDTEAFF
TRBV28,.,.,TRBJ1-1,TGTGCCAGCAGTTTATTTACCCCGGCGGGGCGGGAAGCTTTCTTT,CASSLFTPAGREAFF
TRBV7-8,.,.,TRBJ2-5,TGTGCCAGCAGCGTTCTAGCGACACAAGAGACCCAGTACTTC,CASSVLATQETQYF
TRBV6-1,TRBD1,few,TRBJ1-5,TGTGCCAGCAGTGAGACAGGGATCAATCAGCCCCAGCATTTT,CASSETGINQPQHF
TRBV28,.,.,TRBJ1-2,TGTGCCAGCAGTACCCCTTCGGGTGGCTACACCTTC,CASSTPSGGYTF
TRBV21-1,.,once,TRBJ2-5,.,CASSKVGGGSEETQYF